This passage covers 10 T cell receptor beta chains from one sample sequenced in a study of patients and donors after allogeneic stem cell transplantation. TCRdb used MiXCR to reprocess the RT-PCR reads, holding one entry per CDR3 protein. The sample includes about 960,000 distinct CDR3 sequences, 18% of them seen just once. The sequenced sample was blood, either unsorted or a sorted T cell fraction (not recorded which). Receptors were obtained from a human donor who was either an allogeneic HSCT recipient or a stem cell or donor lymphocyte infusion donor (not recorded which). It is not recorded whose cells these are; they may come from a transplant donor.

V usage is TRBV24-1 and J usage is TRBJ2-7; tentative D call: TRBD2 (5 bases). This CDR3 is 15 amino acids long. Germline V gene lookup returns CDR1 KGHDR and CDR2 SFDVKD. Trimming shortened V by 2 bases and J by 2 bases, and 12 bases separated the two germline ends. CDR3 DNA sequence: TGTGCCACCAGTGATTCGGGGAGACACACCTACGAGCAGTACTTC. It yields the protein CATSDSGRHTYEQYF.

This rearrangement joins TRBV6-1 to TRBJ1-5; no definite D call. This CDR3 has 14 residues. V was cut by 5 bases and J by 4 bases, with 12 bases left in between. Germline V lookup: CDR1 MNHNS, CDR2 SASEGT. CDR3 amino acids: CASSRRAINQPQHF. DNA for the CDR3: TGTGCCAGCAGTCGCCGGGCCATTAATCAGCCCCAGCATTTT.

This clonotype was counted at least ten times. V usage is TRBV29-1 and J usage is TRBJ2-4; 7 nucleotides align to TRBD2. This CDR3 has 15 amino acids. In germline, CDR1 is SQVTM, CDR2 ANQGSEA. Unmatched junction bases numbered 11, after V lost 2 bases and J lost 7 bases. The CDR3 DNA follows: TGCAGCGTTGAACCCCTAGCGGTAGAGGGGAACATTCAGTACTTC. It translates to CSVEPLAVEGNIQYF.

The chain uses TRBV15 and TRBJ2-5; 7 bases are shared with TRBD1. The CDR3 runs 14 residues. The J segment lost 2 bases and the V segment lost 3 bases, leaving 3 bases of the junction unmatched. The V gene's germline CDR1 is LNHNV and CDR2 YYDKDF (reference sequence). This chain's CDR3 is CATSSGTAQETQYF. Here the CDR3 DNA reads TGTGCCACCAGCAGCGGGACAGCTCAAGAGACCCAGTACTTC.

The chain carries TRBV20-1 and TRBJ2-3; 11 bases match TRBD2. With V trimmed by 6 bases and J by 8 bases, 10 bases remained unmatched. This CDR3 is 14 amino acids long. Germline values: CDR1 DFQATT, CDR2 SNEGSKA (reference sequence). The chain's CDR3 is CSAVLAGASGTQYF. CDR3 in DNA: TGCAGTGCAGTACTAGCGGGGGCCTCAGGTACGCAGTATTTT.

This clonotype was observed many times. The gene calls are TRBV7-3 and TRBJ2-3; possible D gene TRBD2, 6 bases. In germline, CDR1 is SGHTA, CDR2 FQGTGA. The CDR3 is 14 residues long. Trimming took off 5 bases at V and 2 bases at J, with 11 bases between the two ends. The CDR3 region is CASSQTSDTDTQYF. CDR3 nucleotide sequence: TGTGCCAGCAGCCAGACTAGTGACACAGATACGCAGTATTTT. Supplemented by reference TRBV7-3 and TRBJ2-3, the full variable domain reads GAGVSQTPSNKVTEKGKYVELRCDPISGHTALYWYRQSLGQGPEFLIYFQGTGAADDSGLPNDRFFAVRPEGSVSTLKIQRTERGDSAVYLCASSQTSDTDTQYFGPGTRLTVL.

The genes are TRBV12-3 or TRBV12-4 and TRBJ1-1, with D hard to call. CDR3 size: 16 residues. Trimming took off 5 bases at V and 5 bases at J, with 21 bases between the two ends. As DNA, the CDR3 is TGTGCCAGCAGTCCCAACACGGGCGCGGGTGTGACTGAAGCTTTCTTT. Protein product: CASSPNTGAGVTEAFF.

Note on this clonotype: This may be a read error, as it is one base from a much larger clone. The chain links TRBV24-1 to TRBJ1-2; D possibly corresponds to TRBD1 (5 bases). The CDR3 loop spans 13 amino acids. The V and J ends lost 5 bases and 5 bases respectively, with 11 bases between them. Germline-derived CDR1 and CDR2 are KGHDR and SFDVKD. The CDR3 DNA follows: TGTGCCACCAGTGCTCGGGACGATTATGGCTACACCTTC. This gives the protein CATSARDDYGYTF.

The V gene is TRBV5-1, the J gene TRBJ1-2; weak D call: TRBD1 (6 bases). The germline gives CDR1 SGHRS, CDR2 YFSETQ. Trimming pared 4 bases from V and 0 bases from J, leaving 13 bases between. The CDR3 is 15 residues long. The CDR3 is CASSPDGTSNYGYTF. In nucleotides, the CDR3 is TGCGCCAGCAGCCCAGACGGGACATCTAACTATGGCTACACCTTC.

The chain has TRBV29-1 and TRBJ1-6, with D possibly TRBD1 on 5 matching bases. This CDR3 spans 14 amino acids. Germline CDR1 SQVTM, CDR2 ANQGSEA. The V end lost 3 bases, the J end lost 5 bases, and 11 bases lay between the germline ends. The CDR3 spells CSVDGGGDNSPLHF. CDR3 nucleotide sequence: TGCAGCGTTGACGGGGGAGGGGATAATTCACCCCTCCACTTT.